The clone carrying this T cell receptor (beta chain) was observed a few times. The CDR3 has 15 amino acids. The V segment lost 3 bases and the J segment 4 bases; nucleotides outside the gene matches: 9. The V gene's germline CDR1 is SGDLS and CDR2 YYNGEE. Time point described: sample taken at primary tumor resection. Unsorted whole RNA of tumor, nontumor lung or frozen PBMC was sequenced. This record comes from a study of spatial heterogeneity in lung cancer. Overall study: Detection of beta-chain sequences consistently exceeded that of alpha-chain sequences.

Each CDR3 protein is one row after TCRdb ran MiXCR on the 5' RACE reads. The repertoire holds tens of thousands of distinct CDR3 sequences, with 10% to 15% as singletons. The sequencing here drew on PBMCs, taken at surgery. J is TRBJ2-5 and V is TRBV9; TRBD1 agrees at 7 bases. This clonotype was obtained from a female donor with early-stage non-small cell lung cancer. In DNA form, the CDR3 reads TGTGCCAGCAGCGCCCCAGAGGGGGCCGGAGAGACCCAGTACTTC. Its translation is CASSAPEGAGETQYF.